This T cell receptor (beta chain) is from a study of blood T cells in healthy people across ages. Study results and limitations: Roughly linearly, TCR beta diversity per million T cells fell as age increased.

V was cut by 7 bases and J by 3 bases, with 14 bases left in between. This CDR3 has 13 residues. The germline V gene has CDR1 SQVTM and CDR2 ANQGSEA. Donors ranged from about 6 to 90 years old and were healthy Caucasians in Russia. A J-beta primer mix and a sample-barcoded 5' primer were used in a second PCR of about 6 to 12 cycles. The template-switch adaptor, which had 12 random nucleotides, put a tag on each cDNA molecule. TCRdb re-analysed the 5' RACE reads in MiXCR, keeping a single row per CDR3 protein. Here the sample spans 600,000 or so distinct CDR3 sequences, approximately 30% being singletons. This clonotype occurred many times. Its specificity is unknown.

The material sequenced was blood. The genes are TRBV29-1 and TRBJ2-3, with D tentatively TRBD2 (6 bases). The origin of this receptor is a woman of 80 years or more in good health. The CDR3 DNA is TGCAGCGCCTGGGGAGGACTTACAGATACGCAGTATTTT. Residues: CSAWGGLTDTQYF.